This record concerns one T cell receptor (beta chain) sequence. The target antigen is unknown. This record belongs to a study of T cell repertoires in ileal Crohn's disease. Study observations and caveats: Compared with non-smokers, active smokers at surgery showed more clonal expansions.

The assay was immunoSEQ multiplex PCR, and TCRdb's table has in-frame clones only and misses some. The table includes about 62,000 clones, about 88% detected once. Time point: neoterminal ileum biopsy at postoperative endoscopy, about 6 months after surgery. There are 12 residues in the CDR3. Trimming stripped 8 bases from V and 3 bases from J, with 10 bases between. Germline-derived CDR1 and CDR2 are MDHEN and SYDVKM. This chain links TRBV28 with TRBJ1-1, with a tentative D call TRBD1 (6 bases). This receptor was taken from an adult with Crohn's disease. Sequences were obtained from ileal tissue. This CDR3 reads CASLGAHTEAFF. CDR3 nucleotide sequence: TGTGCCAGCCTGGGGGCTCACACTGAAGCTTTCTTT.